What follows are 10 T cell receptor beta chains derived from one specimen sequenced in a study of blood T cells in healthy people across ages. Primers used in a second PCR of about 7 to 12 cycles were a sample-barcoded 5' primer and a J-beta primer mix. TCRdb fed the 5' RACE reads into MiXCR, producing one record per CDR3 protein. The data hold roughly 1.9 million distinct CDR3 sequences, with about 39% observed a single time. Sequenced: blood. The origin of the receptors is a human donor in good health.

This clonotype was observed a few times. The rearrangement uses TRBV12-3 or TRBV12-4 and TRBJ2-3; D gene unclear. The germline V and J ends were trimmed by 6 bases and 6 bases, with 16 bases remaining between them. The CDR3 is 14 amino acids. CDR3 region: CASRWYSTDDTQYF. The CDR3 DNA reads as TGTGCCAGCAGGTGGTATAGCACTGATGATACGCAGTATTTT.

V usage is TRBV13 and J usage is TRBJ1-2, with a weak D call TRBD1 (5 bases). Germline V CDR1 and CDR2: PRHDT, FYEKMQ (reference sequence). V was clipped by 5 bases and J by 3 bases, with 13 bases between them. CDR3 size: 14 residues. CDR3 protein: CASSGGFSDYGYTF. The CDR3 DNA sequence: TGTGCCAGCAGCGGGGGGTTTAGCGACTATGGCTACACCTTC.

This chain connects TRBV3-1 to TRBJ2-5, with D perhaps assigned TRBD1 or TRBD2 (5 bases each). CDR3 length: 16 amino acids. V lost 4 bases to trimming and J lost 5 bases, with 20 bases between them. CDR1 LGHDT and CDR2 YNNKEL come from the germline V gene (reference sequence). CDR3 DNA sequence: TGTGCCAGCAGCCCCCGCGGAGCGGACAATCGTGAGACCCAGTACTTC. It specifies CASSPRGADNRETQYF.

This clonotype was seen only a few times. The CDR3 loop is CSARGGGHGEQYF. DNA of the CDR3: TGCAGTGCTAGAGGAGGGGGTCATGGCGAGCAGTACTTC. J is TRBJ2-7 and V is TRBV20-1; TRBD1 might be the D (6 bases). The CDR3 runs to 13 residues. CDR1 DFQATT and CDR2 SNEGSKA come from the germline V gene (reference sequence). V shed 1 base and J shed 6 bases, with 13 bases lying between them.

In this sample, this clonotype turned up a few times. This chain uses TRBV12-3 or TRBV12-4 with TRBJ1-2; possibly TRBD1 for D (5 bases). Between the trimmed V and J ends, which lost 2 bases and 8 bases, there was a span of 12 bases. The CDR3 has 13 amino acids. The CDR3 DNA follows: TGTGCCAGCAGTTTACCTCTCAGGGACGGCTACACCTTC. It yields the protein CASSLPLRDGYTF.

The CDR3 region is CASSLEYYNNQPQHF. The CDR3 coding sequence is TGTGCCAGCAGTTTGGAGTACTATAACAATCAGCCCCAGCATTTT. The V gene is TRBV28, the J gene TRBJ1-5; D is unclear. The germline gives CDR1 MDHEN, CDR2 SYDVKM. V lost 3 bases and J 3 bases, leaving 12 bases between the germline ends. The CDR3 is 15 residues long.

The genes are TRBV6-2 or TRBV6-3 and TRBJ2-3; 7 bases match TRBD2. The CDR3 totals 18 residues. The V gene's germline CDR1 is MNHEY and CDR2 SVGEGT. V was clipped by 1 base and J by 2 bases; unmatched bases: 12. CDR3 DNA: TGTGCCAGCAGTTACTGGGTTCCGGCGGGGGATTACACAGATACGCAGTATTTT. Translation: CASSYWVPAGDYTDTQYF.

The V gene is TRBV7-9, the J gene TRBJ1-1; D gene uncertain. The CDR3 totals 14 residues. In germline, CDR1 is SEHNR, CDR2 FQNEAQ (reference sequence). V dropped 5 bases and J dropped 3 bases, with 13 bases sitting between them. The CDR3 sequence is CASSLPTSYTEAFF. In DNA form, the CDR3 reads TGTGCCAGCAGCCTCCCGACTTCTTACACTGAAGCTTTCTTT.

In its sample, this clonotype was seen a few times. The chain is built from TRBV2 and TRBJ1-2; 9 bases align to TRBD1. V lost 4 bases and J lost 3; bases outside the gene matches: 3. CDR3 length: 14 residues. Germline V gene lookup returns CDR1 SNHLY and CDR2 FYNNEI. CDR3: CASSGRTGDYGYTF. The CDR3 DNA is TGTGCCAGCAGTGGAAGGACAGGGGACTATGGCTACACCTTC.

This clonotype was detected only a few times. J is TRBJ1-1 and V is TRBV7-2; 9 bases fit TRBD1. The CDR3 extends over 13 amino acids. Germline values: CDR1 SGHTA, CDR2 FQGNSA. The V and J ends lost 8 bases and 5 bases, in that order; junction bases with no gene match: 6. DNA of the CDR3: TGTGCCAGCCTAACAGGGGGCGGTACTGAAGCTTTCTTT. As protein: CASLTGGGTEAFF.